These 19 T cell receptor beta chains were sequenced from one sample in a study of blood T cell repertoires in COVID-19. Sequencing was performed with immunoSEQ multiplex PCR; in TCRdb, only in-frame clones are kept and a portion is missing. Counted here are around 270,000 clones, 85% to 90% occurring once; the ten biggest clones make up about 0.8%. Source material: peripheral blood. The receptors were gathered from a man aged 25 to 40 with acute or convalescent COVID-19.

This clone showed up just once. The J gene is TRBJ1-2, the V gene TRBV7-9; D is ambiguous. V was trimmed by 3 bases and J by 2 bases, leaving 13 bases between them. Germline lookup yields CDR1 SEHNR and CDR2 FQNEAQ (reference sequence). CDR3 length equals 15 residues. CDR3 in amino acids: CASSLERGFNYGYTF. CDR3 DNA sequence: TGTGCCAGCAGCTTGGAACGAGGGTTCAACTATGGCTACACCTTC.

The sample holds one count of this clone. In DNA form, the CDR3 reads TGTGCCAGTAGTATTCTGCAGGGAGGGTATCAGCCCCAGCATTTT. Translation: CASSILQGGYQPQHF. The chain uses TRBV19 and TRBJ1-5, with a tentative D call TRBD1 (5 bases). The germline V gene encodes CDR1 LNHDA and CDR2 SQIVND (reference sequence). The length of the CDR3 is 15 residues. V lost 3 bases to trimming and J lost 5 bases, with 14 bases between them.

This clone was observed a few times. The V call is TRBV2, the J call TRBJ1-4, with 10 bases lining up with TRBD1. V trimming: 7 bases; J trimming: 8 bases; junction bases outside the gene matches: 4. CDR1 is SNHLY, CDR2 FYNNEI, per germline. The CDR3 extends over 13 amino acids. The CDR3: CASKTGGPEKLFF. For the CDR3, the DNA is TGTGCCAGCAAGACAGGGGGCCCCGAAAAACTGTTTTTT.

The V call is TRBV5-4, the J call TRBJ1-2; TRBD1 is a possible D gene (5 bases). This CDR3 comprises 15 residues. The V end lost 2 bases, the J end lost 8 bases, and 19 bases lay between the germline ends. Per the germline V gene, CDR1 is SGHNT and CDR2 is YYREEE (reference sequence). CDR3: CASSFSSGQGSGYTF. CDR3 nucleotide sequence: TGTGCCAGCAGCTTCAGCTCCGGACAAGGGTCGGGCTACACCTTC.

J is TRBJ1-1 and V is TRBV5-1; the match to TRBD1 covers 7 bases. V shed 2 bases, J shed 0 bases, and the junction held 4 bases outside the gene matches. Germline values: CDR1 SGHRS, CDR2 YFSETQ. This CDR3 comprises 15 residues. Here the CDR3 DNA reads TGCGCCAGCAGCTTCGAACAGGGGATGAACACTGAAGCTTTCTTT. As protein: CASSFEQGMNTEAFF.

The chain uses TRBV7-3 and TRBJ2-3; D is possibly TRBD2 (5 bases). The V end was cut by 5 bases, the J end by 4 bases, with 16 bases between. The CDR3 extends over 15 amino acids. Germline V gene data show CDR1 as SGHTA and CDR2 as FQGTGA. CDR3 sequence: CASSPSHSVPDTQYF. CDR3 DNA sequence: TGTGCCAGCAGCCCTTCCCATAGCGTCCCAGATACGCAGTATTTT.

V is TRBV5-6 and J is TRBJ1-1; D is unclear. Germline CDR1 SGHDT, CDR2 YYEEEE. V was cut by 5 bases and J by 0 bases, with 14 bases left in between. The CDR3 spans 15 residues. The chain's CDR3 is CASSFGMAVNTEAFF. CDR3 DNA: TGTGCCAGCAGTTTTGGTATGGCGGTGAACACTGAAGCTTTCTTT. The entire variable domain, with the rest obtained from reference TRBV5-6 and TRBJ1-1, is as follows: DAGVTQSPTHLIKTRGQQVTLRCSPKSGHDTVSWYQQALGQGPQFIFQYYEEEERQRGNFPDRFSGHQFPNYSSELNVNALLLGDSALYLCASSFGMAVNTEAFFGQGTRLTVV.

This clone occurred once. This sequence joins TRBV3-1 (or the pseudogene TRBV3-2) and TRBJ1-3; 8 bases align to TRBD1. The ends lost 4 bases at V and 2 bases at J; junction bases unmatched: 1. The germline V gene has CDR1 LGHDT and CDR2 YNNKEL (reference sequence). The CDR3 is 14 amino acids. The CDR3: CASSPTGAGNTIYF. In DNA, the CDR3 is TGTGCCAGCAGCCCGACAGGGGCTGGAAACACCATATATTTT.

V and J are TRBV5-1 and TRBJ1-2, with 7 bases aligning to TRBD1. CDR1 SGHRS and CDR2 YFSETQ come from the germline V gene. Trimming took 3 bases from V and 1 from J; bases not matched to a gene: 12. This CDR3 is built from 17 residues. Here the CDR3 DNA reads TGCGCCAGCAGCTCTGGGCGTACAGGGGTTGGTAACTATGGCTACACCTTC. Translation: CASSSGRTGVGNYGYTF.

The chain joins TRBV9 to TRBJ1-4; the match to TRBD1 covers 8 bases. This CDR3 comprises 15 residues. V trimming: 4 bases; J trimming: 8 bases; junction bases outside the gene matches: 10. Per germline, CDR1 SGDLS and CDR2 YYNGEE. CDR3 residues: CASSTMGQGAEKLFF. As DNA, the CDR3 is TGTGCCAGCAGCACGATGGGTCAGGGGGCCGAAAAACTGTTTTTT.

V gene TRBV3-1 (or the pseudogene TRBV3-2) combines with J gene TRBJ1-5; D might be TRBD1 (5 bases). Germline values: CDR1 LGHDT, CDR2 YNNKEL (reference sequence). The CDR3 is 15 amino acids. The ends were cut back, 6 bases at V and 1 base at J, with 13 bases in the middle. The CDR3 reads CASSPGGWSNQPQHF. As DNA, the CDR3 is TGTGCCAGCAGTCCCGGGGGATGGAGCAATCAGCCCCAGCATTTT.

The chain uses TRBV3-1 (or the pseudogene TRBV3-2) and TRBJ2-7; 8 nucleotides agree with TRBD2. The junction had 11 bases not matched to a gene; V was cut back by 0 bases and J by 7 bases. CDR3 length: 16 amino acids. Germline lookup yields CDR1 LGHDT and CDR2 YNNKEL (reference sequence). The CDR3 protein is CASSQDLSGGTSEQYF. The CDR3 bases are TGTGCCAGCAGCCAAGATCTGAGCGGGGGAACCTCGGAGCAGTACTTC.

This clone appeared a few times. This chain links TRBV18 with TRBJ1-2; 9 bases fit TRBD1. Trimming cost V 2 bases and J 5 bases; bases outside gene matches: 3. There are 14 residues in the CDR3. Germline values: CDR1 KGHSH, CDR2 LQKENI. The CDR3 DNA reads TGTGCCAGCTCACCAACCGGACAGGGGTATGGCTACACCTTC. Encoded protein: CASSPTGQGYGYTF.

The V gene is TRBV30, the J gene TRBJ1-1; 9 bases match TRBD1. The germline gives CDR1 GTSNPN, CDR2 SVGIG (reference sequence). After removal of 4 bases from V and 3 bases from J, the junction contained 9 bases not matched to a gene. The CDR3 extends over 15 amino acids. The chain's CDR3 is CAWTGTGSGDTEAFF. CDR3 bases: TGTGCCTGGACCGGGACAGGGAGTGGGGACACTGAAGCTTTCTTT.

This chain links TRBV15 with TRBJ1-3; D unclear. The CDR3 extends over 12 amino acids. V gave up 1 base and J gave up 4 bases, with 2 bases separating them. From germline, CDR1 is LNHNV and CDR2 YYDKDF (reference sequence). CDR3 coding DNA: TGTGCCACCAGCAGAGTAGGAAACACCATATATTTT. This gives the protein CATSRVGNTIYF. Full variable domain (missing parts from reference TRBV15 and TRBJ1-3): DAMVIQNPRYQVTQFGKPVTLSCSQTLNHNVMYWYQQKSSQAPKLLFHYYDKDFNNEADTPDNFQSRRPNTSFCFLDIRSPGLGDTAMYLCATSRVGNTIYFGEGSWLTVV.

The table lists this clone with a few counts. The V gene is TRBV9, the J gene TRBJ2-3; 10 bases align to TRBD2. J lost 3 bases, V lost 2 bases, and 3 bases had no gene match. CDR1 is SGDLS and CDR2 is YYNGEE in the germline V gene. The CDR3 runs 15 residues. CDR3 DNA sequence: TGTGCCAGCAGCGTTAGCGGGGGGTGGACAGATACGCAGTATTTT. Translating gives CASSVSGGWTDTQYF.

The rearrangement uses TRBV6-4 and TRBJ2-3; 9 positions agree with TRBD1. Germline loops: CDR1 MRHNA, CDR2 SNTAGT. The CDR3 runs to 16 residues. After removal of 7 bases from V and 4 bases from J, the junction contained 12 bases not matched to a gene. Written as DNA, the CDR3 is TGTGCCAGCACCAACCGGGACAGGGTTCGGGCAGATACGCAGTATTTT. Translated, it gives CASTNRDRVRADTQYF.

The rearrangement links TRBV4-1 to TRBJ1-2; the D is unclear. The CDR3 has 15 residues. Germline-derived CDR1 and CDR2 are MGHRA and YSYEKL. V lost 0 bases and J lost 6, with 14 bases in between. CDR3 bases: TGCGCCAGCAGCCAAGATATTCTCCGGGGAGATGGCTACACCTTC. Its protein product is CASSQDILRGDGYTF.

The V and J genes are TRBV23-1 and TRBJ1-5, with 7 bases identical to TRBD1. TRBV23-1 counts as an open reading frame of uncertain function. The ends lost 3 bases at V and 7 bases at J; junction bases unmatched: 12. This CDR3 contains 16 residues. The CDR3 here is CASSHPKGQSGQPQHF. As DNA, the CDR3 is TGCGCCAGCAGTCACCCAAAGGGACAGTCGGGGCAGCCCCAGCATTTT.